These 13 T cell receptor beta chains share one sample of origin, sequenced in a study of human T cells and chemical hapten exposure. TCRdb reanalysed the RACE reads using MiXCR and keeps one entry per CDR3 protein. The sample includes tens of thousands of distinct CDR3 sequences, more than 9% of them seen just once. Time point specified: pre-sensitization, week 0. Stated treatment: therapeutic diphenylcyclopropenone sensitization with weekly scalp DPC. This material consisted of whole blood, taken in connection with sensitization to the hapten diphenylcyclopropenone (DPC). Receptors were obtained from a man aged 40-55 years with alopecia areata. Some clones in this sample may be carry-over from other donors' samples.

The chain combines TRBV12-3 or TRBV12-4 with TRBJ2-3; D possibly uses TRBD1 or TRBD2 (5 bases each). This CDR3 contains 12 residues. Trimming removed 8 bases from V and 2 bases from J, with 8 bases in between. This CDR3 is CASGTFTDTQYF. The DNA of the CDR3 is TGTGCCAGCGGGACCTTCACAGATACGCAGTATTTT.

This clonotype occurred many times. The chain has TRBV6-6 and TRBJ2-1, with 7 bases matching TRBD2. Germline V CDR1 and CDR2: MNHNY, SVGAGI (reference sequence). J gave up 10 bases and V 6 bases, and 15 bases lay outside the gene matches. This CDR3 region has 15 residues. As DNA, the CDR3 is TGTGCCAGCAGCGAGAGAGCGGGACCCCGGAACGAGCAGTTCTTC. Residues: CASSERAGPRNEQFF.

Judged by abundance, this clonotype is medium-sized. The J gene is TRBJ2-7, the V gene TRBV6-5; D is ambiguous. The CDR3 length is 13 residues. Germline V gene sequence: CDR1 MNHEY, CDR2 SVGAGI. V was pared by 8 bases and J by 4 bases, with 15 bases between. The CDR3 region is CASSRGAVYEQYF. The CDR3, as DNA: TGTGCCAGCTCCCGCGGTGCGGTGTACGAGCAGTACTTC.

This clonotype was seen repeatedly, ten times or more. The V gene is TRBV6-5, the J gene TRBJ2-7, with D perhaps being TRBD1 or TRBD2 (5 bases each). Germline lookup yields CDR1 MNHEY and CDR2 SVGAGI. V was clipped by 5 bases and J by 7 bases, with 15 bases between them. This CDR3 spans 13 amino acids. Here the CDR3 DNA reads TGTGCCAGCAGTACGGGACCCTGGGGAGAGCAGTACTTC. The encoded protein is CASSTGPWGEQYF.

Remarks on this clonotype: One junction end disagrees with the germline gene, perhaps due to a read error. The chain is built from TRBV4-1 and TRBJ1-3; no clear D gene. The CDR3 has 15 residues. Germline CDR1 and CDR2: MGHRA and YSYEKL. This CDR3 is CASSLSAASENTIYF. CDR3 nucleotide sequence: TGCGCCAGCAGCCTCTCGGCAGCCTCTGAAAACACCATATATTTT.

CDR3 protein: CASRGRGHEQYF. Here the CDR3 DNA reads TGTGCCAGCAGGGGCAGGGGCCACGAGCAGTACTTC. The chain joins TRBV6-5 to TRBJ2-7, with a tentative D call TRBD1 (6 bases). This CDR3 is built from 12 residues. CDR1 is MNHEY and CDR2 is SVGAGI in the germline V gene. V was trimmed by 6 bases and J by 5 bases, leaving 11 bases between them.

This clonotype was observed a few times. This sequence joins TRBV7-6 and TRBJ2-1, with D unclear. There are 11 residues in the CDR3. Germline CDR1 reads SGHVS; CDR2 reads FNYEAQ. Trimming removed 4 bases from V and 9 bases from J, with 7 bases in between. CDR3 nucleotides: TGTGCCAGCAGCTCGACTGCTGAGCAGTTCTTC. Its translation: CASSSTAEQFF.

This clonotype rates as medium-sized (0.01 to 0.1%). CDR3 sequence (DNA): TGTGCCAGCAGCTCGACAGGGAACACCGGGGAGCTGTTTTTT. It encodes CASSSTGNTGELFF. The chain recombines TRBV7-8 with TRBJ2-2; tentatively, D is TRBD1 (6 bases). CDR3 size: 14 residues. Germline lookup yields CDR1 SGHVS and CDR2 FQNEAQ. Trimming removed 4 bases at V and 1 base at J, with 7 bases between.

The V call is TRBV20-1, the J call TRBJ2-1, with 9 bases identical to TRBD2. Germline V gene data show CDR1 as DFQATT and CDR2 as SNEGSKA (reference sequence). CDR3 length: 15 residues. After removal of 3 bases from V and 9 bases from J, the junction contained 12 bases not matched to a gene. The CDR3 region has the DNA TGCAGTGCTAGCCTGTTGGGACTAGCTATGGGTGAGCAGTTCTTC. Its protein product is CSASLLGLAMGEQFF.

This clonotype was found many times. J is TRBJ2-1 and V is TRBV7-3; TRBD2 matches at 8 bases. With V trimmed by 0 bases and J by 1 base, 8 bases remained unmatched. CDR1 and CDR2 from the germline V gene are SGHTA and FQGTGA. The CDR3 spans 18 residues. CDR3 sequence (DNA): TGTGCCAGCAGCTTAACTGGGACTAGAGGGACTTCCTACAATGAGCAGTTCTTC. Translated, it gives CASSLTGTRGTSYNEQFF.

This clonotype was counted between two and nine times. The rearrangement joins TRBV27 to TRBJ2-7; D is unclear. This CDR3 comprises 13 residues. Trimming left V 8 bases short and J 6 bases short, with 17 bases between. Germline CDR1 is MNHEY and CDR2 is SMNVEV (reference sequence). The CDR3, as DNA: TGTGCCAGCCATTCAGTACCCTCGGGCGAGCAGTACTTC. As protein: CASHSVPSGEQYF.

This chain joins TRBV28 and TRBJ1-1; D gene unclear. Germline CDR1 reads MDHEN; CDR2 reads SYDVKM. Trimming cost V 1 base and J 2 bases, with 14 bases left between them. The CDR3 is 16 residues long. This chain's CDR3 is CASSLSDLLVNTEAFF. CDR3 nucleotides: TGTGCCAGCAGTTTATCGGATCTCCTCGTTAACACTGAAGCTTTCTTT. Full variable domain (rest looked up from reference TRBV28 and TRBJ1-1): DVKVTQSSRYLVKRTGEKVFLECVQDMDHENMFWYRQDPGLGLRLIYFSYDVKMKEKGDIPEGYSVSREKKERFSLILESASTNQTSMYLCASSLSDLLVNTEAFFGQGTRLTVV.

The J gene is TRBJ2-1, the V gene TRBV4-2; D uncertain. Trimming pared 1 base from V and 9 bases from J, leaving 10 bases between. This CDR3 has 13 amino acids. CDR1 and CDR2 from the germline V gene are LGHNA and YNFKEQ. The DNA for the CDR3 is TGTGCCAGCAGCCAAGTGGCATGGGGTGAGCAGTTCTTC. The encoded protein is CASSQVAWGEQFF.